Shown below are 5 T cell receptor beta chains from a single sample sequenced in a study of OX40 agonist ivuxolimab in advanced cancers. Measured with immunoSEQ multiplex PCR; TCRdb has only the in-frame clones, and not every one. The sample yields 15,000 to 20,000 clones, about 83% seen once. This specimen was CD4+ or CD8+ T cells sorted from blood, taken in a trial of the OX40 agonist ivuxolimab. These TCRs come from an adult with an advanced solid tumor such as melanoma, head and neck, liver or kidney cancer.

The V gene is TRBV25-1, the J gene TRBJ1-1; D is perhaps TRBD1 (6 bases). Germline-derived CDR1 and CDR2 are MGHDK and SYGVNS. The CDR3 is made up of 16 amino acids. V dropped 3 bases and J dropped 3 bases, with 17 bases sitting between them. In DNA form, the CDR3 reads TGTGCCAGCAGTGATCTCCCCCCCGGGGGCGACACTGAAGCTTTCTTT. Its protein is CASSDLPPGGDTEAFF.

The chain is built from TRBV28 and TRBJ2-7; D gene uncertain. The germline V gene has CDR1 MDHEN and CDR2 SYDVKM. The CDR3 has 12 residues. With 4 bases removed from V and 7 bases from J, the gap between germline ends came to 11 bases. The CDR3 DNA sequence: TGTGCCAGCAGTTCCAACCGTGGGGAGCAGTACTTC. Translating gives CASSSNRGEQYF.

The chain joins TRBV28 to TRBJ1-5, with 7 bases identical to TRBD1. Unmatched junction bases numbered 6, after V lost 5 bases and J lost 5 bases. The CDR3 covers 14 residues. Germline lookup yields CDR1 MDHEN and CDR2 SYDVKM. The DNA for the CDR3 is TGTGCCAGCAGTCTCGGACAGGTCCATCAGCCCCAGCATTTT. It yields the protein CASSLGQVHQPQHF.

The chain joins TRBV7-6 to TRBJ1-1, with 7 bases lining up with TRBD1. The germline V gene encodes CDR1 SGHVS and CDR2 FNYEAQ. V lost 5 bases and J lost 5; bases outside the gene matches: 8. This CDR3 comprises 14 residues. This CDR3 reads CASSPQGGITEAFF. DNA of the CDR3: TGTGCCAGCAGCCCTCAGGGGGGTATTACTGAAGCTTTCTTT. The full variable domain, rest sourced from reference TRBV7-6 and TRBJ1-1, is GAGVSQSPRYKVTKRGQDVALRCDPISGHVSLYWYRQALGQGPEFLTYFNYEAQQDKSGLPNDRFSAERPEGSISTLTIQRTEQRDSAMYRCASSPQGGITEAFFGQGTRLTVV.

Note on this clone: A read error may produce the germline difference seen at one junction end. The J gene is TRBJ2-1, the V gene TRBV11-2; TRBD2 matches 7 bases. The CDR3 covers 14 residues. Germline lookup yields CDR1 SGHAT and CDR2 FQNNGV. The CDR3 coding sequence is TGTGCCAGCAGCTTCCAGAGGAGTGGGACTAAGCAATTCTTC. Amino acids: CASSFQRSGTKQFF.